The rows below give T cell receptor beta chains drawn from one sample of a study of PD-L1 blockade in urothelial cancer. Assay used: immunoSEQ multiplex PCR; TCRdb lists only in-frame clones, some missing. The sample has 70,000 to 85,000 clones, 90% seen once. The sequencing here drew on PBMCs, taken around atezolizumab (anti-PD-L1) treatment. Receptors originate from a man between 65 and 85 years old with urothelial cancer. The CDR3 runs from the conserved cysteine through the conserved F or W. The order of the fields is D gene, V gene, J gene, CDR3 DNA, CDR3 protein. D genes are given only for firm matches.

D: NA; V: TRBV28; J: TRBJ1-2; DNA: TGTGCCAGCAGTTCGTCCGCTCTAAGTGGCTACACCTTC; CDR3: CASSSSALSGYTF
D: TRBD2; V: TRBV10-3; J: TRBJ2-7; DNA: TGTGCCATCAGTGGTGGGGCTAGCGGAGCCTACGAGCAGTACTTC; CDR3: CAISGGASGAYEQYF
D: TRBD1; V: TRBV5-1; J: TRBJ1-1; DNA: TGCGCCAGCAGCAGCGGACAGGGGAACACTGAAGCTTTCTTT; CDR3: CASSSGQGNTEAFF
D: TRBD1; V: TRBV11-1; J: TRBJ1-2; DNA: TGTGCCAGCAGCGACCGAGGACAGGGGGCGCATGGCTACACCTTC; CDR3: CASSDRGQGAHGYTF
D: NA; V: TRBV2; J: TRBJ1-3; DNA: TGTGCCAGCAGCGCCGGGTCCTCCCCTGGAAACACCATATATTTT; CDR3: CASSAGSSPGNTIYF
D: TRBD1; V: TRBV23-1; J: TRBJ1-1; DNA: TGCGCCAGCAGCCGACGTGGGACCACGCTACAGGGGCGGTGGGTAGTCACTGAAGCTTTCTTT; CDR3: CASSRRGTTLQGRWVVTEAFF
D: TRBD2; V: TRBV5-1; J: TRBJ2-1; DNA: TGCGCCAGCAGCGTGACTAGCGGGAAGGTCCACAATGAGCAGTTCTTC; CDR3: CASSVTSGKVHNEQFF
D: NA; V: TRBV7-2; J: TRBJ2-1; DNA: TGTGCCAGCAGCTTAGCAGGGGTGGGCGATGAGCAGTTCTTC; CDR3: CASSLAGVGDEQFF
D: TRBD2; V: TRBV29-1; J: TRBJ2-3; DNA: TGCAGCGTTGAGACTAGCGGTACTAGCACAGATACGCAGTATTTT; CDR3: CSVETSGTSTDTQYF
D: TRBD1; V: TRBV28; J: TRBJ1-1; DNA: TGTGCCAGCCGGGGGGACAGGGGGAACACTGAAGCTTTCTTT; CDR3: CASRGDRGNTEAFF